This T cell receptor beta chain was captured by sequencing in a study of shared clonotypes between healthy human individuals. In the study overall: The study used three CD4 naive, three CD4 memory, two CD8 naive and one CD8 memory plate per donor. The study, taken as a whole, reports: Non-shared clonotypes displayed generation probabilities falling below those of clonotypes present in all four donors. As a rule, naive subsets had a larger estimated richness than memory subsets. The sampled material consisted only of blood, and tissue repertoires are likely to differ.

This clone appeared a few times. Its cognate antigen is unknown. V lost 4 bases and J lost 2, with 15 bases in between. The CDR3 extends over 15 amino acids. Looked up from germline, CDR1 is MDHEN and CDR2 is SYDVKM. Method: immunoSEQ multiplex PCR; TCRdb's copy keeps in-frame clones and lacks some. This sample has around 1 million clones; 76% occur once, and the top ten carry roughly 1.5%. The gene calls are TRBV28 and TRBJ2-7, with D possibly being TRBD1 (5 bases). This TCR came from a man between 18 and 29 years old in good health. The sequenced material came from memory CD4+ T cells sorted from blood. The subset was: CD45RA-negative fraction. CDR3 residues: CASSSGRDFPYEQYF. Written as DNA, the CDR3 is TGTGCCAGCAGTTCTGGCAGGGATTTCCCCTACGAGCAGTACTTC. Looking up the rest from reference TRBV28 and TRBJ2-7 gives the full variable domain: DVKVTQSSRYLVKRTGEKVFLECVQDMDHENMFWYRQDPGLGLRLIYFSYDVKMKEKGDIPEGYSVSREKKERFSLILESASTNQTSMYLCASSSGRDFPYEQYFGPGTRLTVT.